These 2 T cell receptor beta chains originate from one sample sequenced in a study of T cells in Graves' hyperthyroidism and ophthalmopathy. RNA transcripts gave rise to amplified TCR beta CDR3 regions. First-round RT-PCR with HTBI primers amplified the TCR CDR3 region. MiXCR, run by TCRdb on the multiplex PCR reads, gives a single entry per CDR3 protein. The data show about 600,000 distinct CDR3 sequences, around 15% seen once. The specimen sequenced was blood. The origin of the receptors is a woman aged 40-49 years with Graves' ophthalmopathy.

The chain combines TRBV28 with TRBJ2-2; D is undetermined. Trimming left V 5 bases short and J 3 bases short, with 16 bases between. This CDR3 contains 16 residues. In germline, CDR1 is MDHEN, CDR2 SYDVKM. The CDR3 DNA reads TGTGCCAGCAGTCCGATTCACGGATTCGACACCGGGGAGCTGTTTTTT. It translates to CASSPIHGFDTGELFF.

The chain couples TRBV29-1 to TRBJ1-4, with TRBD1 identical over 10 bases. The CDR3 covers 13 residues. The germline CDR1 and CDR2 sequences are SQVTM and ANQGSEA. With V trimmed by 4 bases and J by 7 bases, 3 bases remained unmatched. The CDR3 sequence: CSVVGTGAEKLFF. The CDR3 DNA reads as TGCAGCGTTGTGGGGACAGGGGCTGAAAAACTGTTTTTT.